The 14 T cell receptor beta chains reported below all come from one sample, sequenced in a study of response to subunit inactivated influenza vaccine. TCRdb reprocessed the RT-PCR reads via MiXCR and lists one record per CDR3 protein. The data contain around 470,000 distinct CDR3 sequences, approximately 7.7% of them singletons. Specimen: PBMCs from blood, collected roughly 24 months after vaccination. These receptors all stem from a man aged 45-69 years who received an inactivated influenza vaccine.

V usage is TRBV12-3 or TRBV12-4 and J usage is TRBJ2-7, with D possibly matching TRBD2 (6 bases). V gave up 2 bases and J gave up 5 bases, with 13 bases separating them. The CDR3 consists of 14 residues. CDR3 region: CASSLLLAADEQYF. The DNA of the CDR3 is TGTGCCAGCAGTTTATTACTAGCTGCGGACGAGCAGTACTTC.

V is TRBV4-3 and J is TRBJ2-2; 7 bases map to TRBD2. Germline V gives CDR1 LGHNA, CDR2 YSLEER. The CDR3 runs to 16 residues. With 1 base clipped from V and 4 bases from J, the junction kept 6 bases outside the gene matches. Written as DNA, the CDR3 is TGCGCCAGCAGCCAAGGAGCGGGAAGTAGCACCGGGGAGCTGTTTTTT. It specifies CASSQGAGSSTGELFF.

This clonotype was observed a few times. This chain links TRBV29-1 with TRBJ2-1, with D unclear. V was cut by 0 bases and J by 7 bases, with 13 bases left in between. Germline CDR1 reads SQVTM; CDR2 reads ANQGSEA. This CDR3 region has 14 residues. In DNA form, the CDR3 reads TGCAGCGTTGAAGATGGGCGAGGTGTGAATGAGCAGTTCTTC. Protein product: CSVEDGRGVNEQFF.

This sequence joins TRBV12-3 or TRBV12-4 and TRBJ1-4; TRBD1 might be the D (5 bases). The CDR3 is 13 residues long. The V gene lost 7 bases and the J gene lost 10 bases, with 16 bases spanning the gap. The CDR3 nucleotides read TGTGCCAGCACCGGAGGGCAGGGAGGAAAACTGTTTTTT. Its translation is CASTGGQGGKLFF.

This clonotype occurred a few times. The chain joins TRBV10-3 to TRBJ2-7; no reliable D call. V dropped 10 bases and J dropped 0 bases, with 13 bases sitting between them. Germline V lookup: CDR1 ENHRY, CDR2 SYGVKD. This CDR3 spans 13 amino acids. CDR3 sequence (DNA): TGTGCCACCGACGACCCAAGCTCCTACGAGCAGTACTTC. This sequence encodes CATDDPSSYEQYF.

CDR3 region: CASSRNKGRDSPLHF. The CDR3 DNA sequence: TGTGCCAGCAGCCGAAATAAGGGACGAGACTCACCCCTCCACTTT. The chain employs TRBV21-1 and TRBJ1-6. TRBV21-1 is an annotated pseudogene. The CDR3 runs to 15 residues.

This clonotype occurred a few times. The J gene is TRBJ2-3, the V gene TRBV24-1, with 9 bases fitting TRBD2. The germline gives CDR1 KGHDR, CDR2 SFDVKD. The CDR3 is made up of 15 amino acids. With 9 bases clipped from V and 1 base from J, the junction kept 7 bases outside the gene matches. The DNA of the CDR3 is TGTGCCACCCGTTCACCTAGCGGGGGCACAGATACGCAGTATTTT. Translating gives CATRSPSGGTDTQYF.

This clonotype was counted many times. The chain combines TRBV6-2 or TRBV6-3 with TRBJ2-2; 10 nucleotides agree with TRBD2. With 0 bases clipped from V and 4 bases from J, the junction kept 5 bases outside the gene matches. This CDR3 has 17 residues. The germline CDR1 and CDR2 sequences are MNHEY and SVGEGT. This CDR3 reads CASSYSSSGSSTGELFF. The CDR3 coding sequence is TGTGCCAGCAGTTACTCATCTAGCGGGAGTTCCACCGGGGAGCTGTTTTTT.

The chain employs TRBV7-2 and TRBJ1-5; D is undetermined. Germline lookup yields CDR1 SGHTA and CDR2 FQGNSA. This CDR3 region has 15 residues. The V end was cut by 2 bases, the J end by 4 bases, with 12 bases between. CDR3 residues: CASSLLLASNQPQHF. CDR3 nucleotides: TGTGCCAGCAGCTTACTTTTGGCTTCGAATCAGCCCCAGCATTTT.

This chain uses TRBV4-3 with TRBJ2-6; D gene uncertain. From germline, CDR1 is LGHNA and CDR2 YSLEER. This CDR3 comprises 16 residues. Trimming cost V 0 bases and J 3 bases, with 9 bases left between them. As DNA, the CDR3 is TGCGCCAGCAGCCAAGATTTGGGGAATGGGGCCAACGTCCTGACTTTC. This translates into CASSQDLGNGANVLTF.

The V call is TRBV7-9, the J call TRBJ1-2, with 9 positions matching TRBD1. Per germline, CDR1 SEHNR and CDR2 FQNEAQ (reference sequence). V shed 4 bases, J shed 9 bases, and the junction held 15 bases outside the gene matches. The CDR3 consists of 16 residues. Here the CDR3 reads CASSSAGDRVALSYTF. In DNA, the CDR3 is TGTGCCAGCAGCTCAGCGGGGGACAGGGTTGCATTAAGCTACACCTTC.

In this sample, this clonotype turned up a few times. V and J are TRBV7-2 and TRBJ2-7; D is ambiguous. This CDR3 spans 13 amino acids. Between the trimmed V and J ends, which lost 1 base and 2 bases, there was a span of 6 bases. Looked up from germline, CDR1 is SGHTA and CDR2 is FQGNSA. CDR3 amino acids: CASSLVRAYEQYF. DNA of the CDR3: TGTGCCAGCAGCTTAGTCCGGGCCTACGAGCAGTACTTC.

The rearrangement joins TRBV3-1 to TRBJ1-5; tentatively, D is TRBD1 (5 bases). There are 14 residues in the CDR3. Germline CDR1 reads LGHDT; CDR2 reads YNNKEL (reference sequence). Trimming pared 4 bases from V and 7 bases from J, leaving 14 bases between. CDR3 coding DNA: TGTGCCAGCAGCCCGGAGAGGGGTCGACAGCCCCAGCATTTT. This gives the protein CASSPERGRQPQHF.

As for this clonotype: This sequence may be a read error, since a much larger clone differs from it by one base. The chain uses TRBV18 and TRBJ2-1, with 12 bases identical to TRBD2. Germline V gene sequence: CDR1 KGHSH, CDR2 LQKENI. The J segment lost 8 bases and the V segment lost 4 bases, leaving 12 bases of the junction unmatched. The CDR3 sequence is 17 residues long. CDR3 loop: CASSQRLAGALHYEQFF. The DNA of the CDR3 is TGTGCCAGCTCACAACGACTAGCGGGGGCCCTTCACTATGAGCAGTTCTTC.